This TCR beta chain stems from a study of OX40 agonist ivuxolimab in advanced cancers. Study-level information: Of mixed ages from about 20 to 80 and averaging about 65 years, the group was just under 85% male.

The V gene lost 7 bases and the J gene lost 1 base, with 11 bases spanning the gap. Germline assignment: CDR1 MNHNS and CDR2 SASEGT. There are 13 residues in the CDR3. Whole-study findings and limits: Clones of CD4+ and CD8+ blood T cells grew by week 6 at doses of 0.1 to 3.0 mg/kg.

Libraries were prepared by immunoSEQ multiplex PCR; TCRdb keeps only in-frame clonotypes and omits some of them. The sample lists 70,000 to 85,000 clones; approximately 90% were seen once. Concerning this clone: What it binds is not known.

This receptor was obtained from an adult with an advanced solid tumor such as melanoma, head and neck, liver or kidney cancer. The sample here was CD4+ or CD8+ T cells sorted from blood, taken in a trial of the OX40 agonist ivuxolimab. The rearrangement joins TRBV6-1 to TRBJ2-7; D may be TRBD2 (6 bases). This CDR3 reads CASITGTSYEQYF. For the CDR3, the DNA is TGTGCCAGCATTACCGGGACTTCCTACGAGCAGTACTTC.